The sample holds a few counts of the clone carrying this T cell receptor (beta chain). Its antigen is not known. Each CDR3 protein gets one entry after TCRdb re-called the 5' RACE reads with MiXCR. The sample has more than 85,000 distinct CDR3 sequences; roughly 10% are singletons. The entry originates in a study of spatial heterogeneity in lung cancer. Time point reported: sample taken at primary tumor resection. Whole RNA, isolated from tumor, nontumor lung or frozen PBMC, was sequenced without prior sorting. Study findings and constraints: The appearance of ubiquitous expanded tumor TCRs in blood was greater at resection than follow-up.

The CDR3 is 14 amino acids. Germline lookup yields CDR1 LGHDT and CDR2 YNNKEL (reference sequence). V was clipped by 3 bases and J by 4 bases, with 7 bases between them. The chain recombines TRBV3-1 with TRBJ1-6, with D unresolved. Sequencing used PBMCs, obtained at surgery. This sequence originates from a male donor with early-stage non-small cell lung cancer. The CDR3 spells CASSQEEYNSPLHF. The CDR3 nucleotides read TGTGCCAGCAGCCAGGAGGAGTATAATTCACCCCTCCACTTT.